This T cell receptor (beta chain) derives from a study of blood T cell repertoires in COVID-19. This CDR3 has 16 amino acids. V was clipped by 3 bases and J by 8 bases; unmatched bases: 6. Looked up from germline, CDR1 is SGHAT and CDR2 is FQNNGV. The table came from immunoSEQ multiplex PCR; TCRdb's copy has only in-frame clones and leaves some out. The data show some 200,000 clones, 80% to 85% seen once. The sample comprised peripheral blood. The receptor's source is a woman aged 25-40 years who had recovered from COVID-19. The rearrangement uses TRBV11-2 and TRBJ2-1, with TRBD2 matching over 14 bases. The CDR3 here is CASSFGTSGRRHEQFF. As DNA, the CDR3 is TGTGCCAGCAGCTTTGGGACTAGCGGGAGAAGGCATGAGCAGTTCTTC. Using reference TRBV11-2 and TRBJ2-1 for the parts outside the CDR3, the full variable domain is EAGVAQSPRYKIIEKRQSVAFWCNPISGHATLYWYQQILGQGPKLLIQFQNNGVVDDSQLPKDRFSAERLKGVDSTLKIQPAKLEDSAVYLCASSFGTSGRRHEQFFGPGTRLTVL.